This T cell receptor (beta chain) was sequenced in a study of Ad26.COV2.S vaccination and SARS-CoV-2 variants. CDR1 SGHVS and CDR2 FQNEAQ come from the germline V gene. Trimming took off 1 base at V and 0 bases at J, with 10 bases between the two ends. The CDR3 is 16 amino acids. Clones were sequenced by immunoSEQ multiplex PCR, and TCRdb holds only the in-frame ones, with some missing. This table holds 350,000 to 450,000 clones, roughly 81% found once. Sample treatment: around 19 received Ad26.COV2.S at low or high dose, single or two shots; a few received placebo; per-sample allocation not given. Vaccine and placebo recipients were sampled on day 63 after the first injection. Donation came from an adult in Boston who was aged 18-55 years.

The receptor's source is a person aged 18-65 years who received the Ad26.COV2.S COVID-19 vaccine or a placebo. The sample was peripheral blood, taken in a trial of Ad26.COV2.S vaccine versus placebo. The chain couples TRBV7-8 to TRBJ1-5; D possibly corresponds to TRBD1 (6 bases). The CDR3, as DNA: TGTGCCAGCAGCTTAGGGACAGTCAATAGCAATCAGCCCCAGCATTTT. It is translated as CASSLGTVNSNQPQHF.